The 17 T cell receptor beta chains below all came from one sample that was sequenced in a study of T cell repertoires and leukemia-associated antigens. These receptors lack a known antigen. TCRdb ran MiXCR on the 5' RACE reads and lists one entry per CDR3 protein. The table records almost 10,000 distinct CDR3 sequences, 40% to 55% of them present only once. The sequencing sample was made of CD3+ T cells sorted from blood and cultured. The receptors derive from a female donor in good health.

This rearrangement joins TRBV20-1 to TRBJ1-6; D gene uncertain. This CDR3 spans 12 amino acids. CDR1 DFQATT and CDR2 SNEGSKA come from the germline V gene (reference sequence). This CDR3 is CSSVAVNSPLHF. The CDR3 coding sequence is TGCAGCTCGGTTGCGGTTAATTCACCCCTCCACTTT.

The chain's CDR3 is CACTPAGQGASRAFF. CDR3 in DNA: TGTGCCTGCACACCGGCGGGACAGGGGGCTTCGCGAGCTTTCTTT. The chain uses TRBV18 and TRBJ1-1; 12 nucleotides align to TRBD1. CDR3 length equals 15 residues. The germline CDR1 and CDR2 sequences are KGHSH and LQKENI. V trimming: 11 bases; J trimming: 10 bases; junction bases outside the gene matches: 17.

With regard to this clonotype: At one end, the junction sequence differs from germline, possibly due to a read error. The chain employs TRBV7-6 and TRBJ2-5; unclear D gene. Germline-derived CDR1 and CDR2 are SGHVS and FNYEAQ. This CDR3 region has 15 residues. CDR3 sequence (DNA): TGTGCCAGCAGCTTAGAGTCCCGGCGCCAAGAGACTCAGTACTTC. This translates into CASSLESRRQETQYF.

This clonotype showed up just a few times. The V and J genes are TRBV28 and TRBJ1-1; D is unclear. V lost 3 bases, J lost 3 bases, and 8 bases lay in between. CDR3 length: 13 residues. Germline CDR1 and CDR2: MDHEN and SYDVKM. The CDR3 coding sequence is TGTGCCAGCAGTTTTTGGAGCCACACTGAAGCTTTCTTT. It yields the protein CASSFWSHTEAFF.

The table lists this clonotype with a few counts. A clone one base away is much larger, so this may be a read error. This chain joins TRBV5-1 and TRBJ2-7; 7 bases align to TRBD2. Per the germline V gene, CDR1 is SGHRS and CDR2 is YFSETQ. The CDR3 length is 15 residues. The CDR3 reads CTSSFFTGGAYGQYF. DNA of the CDR3: TGCACCAGCAGCTTTTTTACGGGAGGAGCATACGGGCAGTACTTC.

As concerns this clonotype: Relative to the germline gene, one junction end is altered; a read error may explain this. The rearrangement links TRBV12-3 or TRBV12-4 to TRBJ2-6; TRBD1 matches 7 bases. The CDR3 totals 14 residues. Here the CDR3 DNA reads TGTGCCAGCAGCCTGACGAAGGGGGCCAACGTCCTGACCTTC. As protein: CASSLTKGANVLTF.

In its sample, this clonotype was seen many times. The genes are TRBV6-2 or TRBV6-3 and TRBJ2-3; unclear D gene. In germline, CDR1 is MNHEY, CDR2 SVGEGT. CDR3 size: 18 residues. Trimming took off 5 bases at V and 2 bases at J, with 23 bases between the two ends. CDR3 in amino acids: CASSADPRGRTITDTQYF. The CDR3 region has the DNA TGTGCCAGCAGTGCCGACCCTCGAGGCAGGACCATCACAGATACGCAGTATTTT.

This clonotype occurred a few times. The chain links TRBV5-6 to TRBJ2-7, with 8 bases that match TRBD2. J was trimmed by 3 bases and V by 6 bases; bases with no gene match: 8. Germline CDR1 reads SGHDT; CDR2 reads YYEEEE. The CDR3 has 14 residues. This CDR3 is CASMLSGIVYEQYF. The DNA for the CDR3 is TGTGCCAGCATGCTTAGCGGGATTGTCTACGAGCAGTACTTC.

By frequency in the sample, this clonotype is medium-sized. V gene TRBV21-1 combines with J gene TRBJ2-3; no DNA check was done on the table's D call, TRBD2. TRBV21-1 is a documented pseudogene. CDR3 length: 18 amino acids. In nucleotides, the CDR3 is TGTGCCAGCAGCAAAGCTGGACTAGCGGGATCTAGCACAGATACGCAGTATTTT. The encoded protein is CASSKAGLAGSSTDTQYF.

As to this clonotype: The junction and the germline gene differ at one end; a read error may be behind it. V and J are TRBV25-1 and TRBJ1-2; no clear D. Germline lookup yields CDR1 MGHDK and CDR2 SYGVNS. The CDR3 extends over 11 amino acids. The CDR3 DNA follows: TGTGCCAGCGGTGAACGTGGCGGCTACACCTTC. This encodes CASGERGGYTF.

Worth noting for this clonotype: A junction end diverges from the germline sequence, so it may reflect a read error. This chain uses TRBV7-9 with TRBJ2-7; unclear D gene. Per germline, CDR1 SEHNR and CDR2 FQNEAQ (reference sequence). There are 13 residues in the CDR3. CDR3 nucleotide sequence: TGCGCCAGCAGCATCACCCAACTGCACGAGCAGTACTTC. The encoded protein is CASSITQLHEQYF.

This clonotype was observed many times. The chain recombines TRBV12-3 or TRBV12-4 with TRBJ2-6, with D perhaps matching TRBD1 or TRBD2 (6 bases each). CDR3 length: 16 amino acids. V lost 5 bases, J lost 2 bases, and 13 bases lay in between. The CDR3 sequence: CASSPGAGAGANVLTF. As DNA, the CDR3 is TGTGCCAGCAGTCCGGGGGCCGGGGCTGGGGCCAACGTCCTGACTTTC.

By frequency in the sample, this clonotype is medium-sized. The chain couples TRBV6-1 to TRBJ2-1, with 7 bases identical to TRBD2. Trimming cost V 5 bases and J 2 bases; bases outside gene matches: 3. The germline gives CDR1 MNHNS, CDR2 SASEGT. The CDR3 length is 14 residues. The CDR3 DNA reads as TGTGCCAGCAGTCAGCGGGGAACCTACAATGAGCAGTTCTTC. Translating gives CASSQRGTYNEQFF.

The chain uses TRBV18 and TRBJ1-1; D is unclear. Trimming stripped 2 bases from V and 1 base from J, with 5 bases between. The CDR3 is made up of 13 amino acids. Germline V gene data show CDR1 as KGHSH and CDR2 as LQKENI. CDR3: CASSPRSNTEAFF. The CDR3 DNA follows: TGTGCCAGCTCACCAAGGTCGAACACTGAAGCTTTCTTT.

This clonotype was detected only a few times. V and J are TRBV20-1 and TRBJ2-7; TRBD2 matches at 11 bases. V shed 5 bases and J 0 bases; nucleotides not matched to a gene: 12. Germline CDR1 and CDR2: DFQATT and SNEGSKA (reference sequence). This CDR3 contains 17 residues. In DNA, the CDR3 is TGCAGTGCTGCTCTCGGGACTAGCGGAGGCCACTCCTACGAGCAGTACTTC. It encodes CSAALGTSGGHSYEQYF.

There are many counts of this clonotype. The rearrangement joins TRBV5-4 to TRBJ1-3; D is perhaps TRBD1 (5 bases). The CDR3 is 14 residues long. Germline CDR1 SGHNT, CDR2 YYREEE (reference sequence). V gave up 2 bases and J gave up 6 bases, with 12 bases separating them. The CDR3 DNA is TGTGCCAGCAGCTTCGGAGGGGCAGAAAACACCATATATTTT. Encoded protein: CASSFGGAENTIYF.

This clonotype has only a few counts. The rearrangement uses TRBV7-9 and TRBJ2-7; a weak D match, TRBD2 (6 bases). From germline, CDR1 is SEHNR and CDR2 FQNEAQ (reference sequence). V gave up 1 base and J gave up 7 bases, with 26 bases separating them. This CDR3 comprises 18 residues. In DNA form, the CDR3 reads TGTGCCAGCAGCTTAGACCCTCGGGGGTTTTTCGACTTCTGGGAGCAGTACTTC. Translating it yields CASSLDPRGFFDFWEQYF.